The T cell receptor beta chain under discussion was sequenced for a study of identical twins. Study conclusions and caveats: A partial confounding effect on zero-insertion analyses could come from invariant MAIT and iNKT cells.

The CDR3 length is 14 residues. Germline V lookup: CDR1 MNHEY, CDR2 SVGEGT. The V end was cut by 6 bases, the J end by 0 bases, with 11 bases between. Template switching added a universal primer site, and cDNA bore unique molecular identifiers. MiXCR was run by TCRdb on the 5' RACE reads, yielding one entry per CDR3 protein. The sample has around 290,000 distinct CDR3 sequences; around 9.7% are singletons. In this sample, this clonotype turned up a few times. Antigen unknown. These data were also filed under a second study, of yellow fever vaccine responses in identical twins.

The specimen sequenced was CD8+ T cells sorted from blood. This chain uses TRBV6-2 or TRBV6-3 with TRBJ1-1; D possibly corresponds to TRBD1 (5 bases). The sequence came from a woman under 30 in good health. The CDR3 nucleotides read TGTGCCAGCAGACAGGCCCGAATGAACACTGAAGCTTTCTTT. Residues: CASRQARMNTEAFF.